This T cell receptor (beta chain) was identified in a study of cytomegalovirus exposure and HLA in healthy donors (dated by TCRdb to the late 2010s). A note on the overall study: In an earlier analysis of under 750 of the donors, 276 Gb of sequence data and roughly 100 million unique TCR beta sequences from roughly 200 million T cells were reported. Along with the 666-subject first cohort, a separate validation cohort of over 90 different subjects was used. To decide whether each TCR beta V gene segment behaved as functional or pseudogenic, an earlier analysis of some 570 of the donors relied on high-throughput TCR beta sequencing. Every discovery cohort repertoire had been produced on one sequencing platform. Using immunosequencing, the study profiled T cell repertoires from about 620 subjects and related those repertoires to cytomegalovirus serostatus. Rather than using new phenotypic data, the later analysis identified candidate immune exposures from TCR beta sequences and from how often those sequences occurred across donors. The number of typed donors differed by locus: about 620-640 for A, B, C, DRB1 and DQB1; some 540 for DQA1; some 610 for DPA1; and about 450 for DPB1. The genetic ancestry cluster associated with self-reported Caucasian donors included around four fifths of the roughly 360 genotyped donors. To predict cytomegalovirus infection status, the study combined high-throughput TCR immunosequencing, statistical association of individual TCRs with disease status, and machine learning. Among about 370 genotyped donors of the cohort, an average of about 220,000 unique TCR beta nucleotide sequences was sequenced per donor, of which about 19% were non-productive. HLA typing included class I and class II loci at four-digit resolution. Alongside the repertoire data, information on donor age, sex, ethnicity and CMV serostatus was compiled. A later analysis re-examined previously published TCR beta repertoires from roughly 650 donors and added high-resolution HLA genotyping to investigate patterns of TCR occurrence. About 330 gigabases of sequencing data and 91 million or so unique TCR sequences made up an early release that covered 500 to 700 HLA-typed donors. In a later genetic analysis, genome-wide SNP genotypes for about 65% of the 666 donors were used, and that subset was treated as a discovery cohort. Roughly 5 DR-DQ haplotypes were handled as single units for association and clustering, since linkage in the cohort was strong. The study aimed to test whether cataloging public T cell receptors could reveal signatures of past pathogen exposure. Broad study findings and their caveats: V-gene and J-gene trimming of TCR beta chains was associated with a missense DCLRE1C variant in a later genetic analysis, and the association was replicated in an independent cohort. In vitro tests confirmed that a few of the cytomegalovirus-associated TCR beta chains recognize cytomegalovirus antigens. According to a later genetic analysis, donors in an Asian-associated ancestry cluster had fewer N-insertions in productive TCRs than the roughly 700-donor mean. The classifier was reported to diagnose cytomegalovirus status with high specificity and sensitivity in both the original cohort and the validation cohort. When HLA alleles, especially DR and DQ, strongly co-occurred, attributing TCR associations to individual alleles was difficult. At a false discovery rate of 0.05, a later analysis linked about 16,000 TCR beta sequences to specific HLA alleles. In this cohort, only TCR beta chains were sequenced, and detectable features were limited by the absence of alpha or paired-chain data. The study listed 150 to 200 TCR beta chains as associated with cytomegalovirus. A further reported finding was that TCR beta sequences accurately predicted the HLA-A and HLA-B alleles for most subjects in the first cohort. In a later analysis, HLA-associated TCR beta chains showed more clonal expansion and lower generation probabilities than non-associated chains that were equally common. According to a later analysis, parvovirus B19, influenza, CMV and Epstein-Barr virus appeared linked to several top co-occurrence clusters. Most TCR sequences were seen in very few donors, while some public TCRs were found in many individuals. According to the authors, the approach could potentially be generalized to other disease states and immunological phenotypes. Linkage disequilibrium might explain the correlated functional status among segregating V segments, but an unknown experimental factor could not be excluded. In an earlier analysis of 587 of the donors, most TCR beta V segments appeared in productive rearrangements about 87% or about 30% of the time, broadly matching IMGT annotations. Because HLA typing was unavailable for some donors at each locus, only the typed subset was used in association tests. For the cohort, immune exposure information was limited to CMV serostatus. Some IMGT-functional V segments, including TRBV6-2 and TRBV6-3, could not be told apart with the 87-base-pair reads, so those segments were excluded. Most CMV-associated TCR beta chains appeared to be HLA-restricted in a later analysis, and the HLA associations seemed to be driven largely by CMV exposure. The presence/absence analyses assumed that sequencing depth was roughly uniform across donors, and that assumption may not be true. A cluster of highly shared sequence variants was judged likely to be a technical artifact of the sequencing pipeline. A later analysis found that TCR association rates varied across HLA loci, with DRB1 alleles showing the most associated TCRs and HLA-C alleles the fewest. The earlier analysis of about 600 of the donors excluded approximately 17 rarely observed V segments, including chromosome 9 orphons, because counts were too low.

In regard to this clone: The antigen it binds to is not known. No base-level quality is on record; no much larger clone is a single base apart.

CDR1 and CDR2 are read off the germline V gene as MNHEY and SVGAGI. The CDR3 holds 12 amino acids from the cysteine to the phenylalanine. Only the CDR3 portion is preserved as DNA: 36 bases, with reading frame beginning at the first base. Libraries came from the immunoSEQ multiplex PCR assay. A mixture of 60 forward primers for TCR Vbeta segments and 13 reverse primers for TCR Jbeta segments was used in the multiplex PCR. A multiplex PCR assay on genomic DNA amplified the CDR3 region of rearranged TCR beta genes. Amplified TCR beta libraries were sequenced as 87-base-pair reads on the Illumina HiSeq System. Per the original workflow: In a later analysis, 70 million to 95 million unique TCR beta chains were counted across the approximately 640 repertoires, and approximately 11 million of these chains were shared by at least two donors. Raw reads were error-corrected and collapsed into unique sequences by a nearest-neighbor algorithm in which closely related sequences were merged to remove PCR and sequencing errors. CDR3 sequences were aligned to IMGT reference sequences to assign V, D and J gene segments. For a sequence to be retained, a match of at least six nucleotides was required to both a V gene segment and a J gene segment. A rearrangement was called productive if the CDR3 had no stop codons and remained in frame with V and J, and every other rearrangement was called non-productive. Following IMGT convention, CDR3 was defined as the stretch from the second conserved V-encoded cysteine to the conserved J-encoded phenylalanine. In an earlier analysis of more than 550 of the donors, sequences lacking an unambiguous match to a single V gene segment were excluded. In an earlier analysis of almost 600 of the donors, a V segment was called functional when productive rearrangements were above 56.7%, and segregating when the standard deviation between donors exceeded 5%. A statistical classification framework was built for diagnosing cytomegalovirus status from the catalog of TCR beta chain sequences. V and J gene assignment, in a later analysis, came from comparing TCR nucleotide sequences with IMGT/GENE-DB human TR gene sequences. In a later analysis, CDR3 sequences and most-parsimonious VDJ recombination scenarios were assigned using the TCRdist pipeline. In a later analysis, each TCR beta chain was defined by its CDR3 amino acid sequence together with its V-gene family, and reads without a unique V-gene family were excluded. A later analysis removed over 500 highly shared, low-generation-probability nucleotide sequences to deal with suspected cross-contamination and a sequencing artifact. A later analysis calculated a clonal expansion index for each public chain from normalized within-repertoire ranks of inferred template counts. In a later analysis, generation probabilities were computed with a VDJ recombination model fitted to out-of-frame rearrangements, and the resulting probabilities were checked against IGoR. In a later analysis, hypergeometric tests were used to score TCR-TCR, TCR-HLA and TCR-CMV co-occurrence, with a repertoire-size bias correction applied to TCR pairs. In a later analysis, false discovery rates were estimated by permuting HLA or CMV assignments 20 times. A later analysis grouped co-occurring TCRs with DBSCAN, adding TCRdist sequence similarity when clustering within HLA-allele-positive subsets. Repertoires with fewer than 30,000 or more than 120,000 public chains, plus five repertoires with anomalous nucleotide sharing, were excluded from co-occurrence clustering. Sourced from immuneACCESS, this table was stored by TCRdb with only in-frame sequences that have V and J called. A share of the clones is absent; for the studies checked, an unresolved V gene accounts for under half, and the remainder has no known explanation. For V, J and clone size, that table is used; D and trimming come from the DNA. The sample includes more than 75,000 clones, with under 80% observed a single time. The ten top clones hold about 8.6% of the sample.

The cohort comprised around 690 healthy bone marrow donors. All cohort members were sampled while nominally healthy, although unrecorded immune exposures were likely present. The donor was CMV seropositive and was included in the group of approximately 310 seropositive cohort members. A peripheral blood sample was provided by each donor, and peripheral blood mononuclear cells were used for TCR beta sequencing. The Qiagen DNeasy Blood Extraction Kit was used to extract genomic DNA from the blood cell samples. The clonotype was recovered from a man between 40 and 49 years old in good health and CMV-seropositive. Sequenced sample: PBMCs. The V and J genes are TRBV6-5 and TRBJ2-2, and TRBD2 matches 7 of the central bases. The base sequence is TGTGCGGGAGGGTCTCTTCCCGGGGAGCTGTTTTTT. This is translated as CAGGSLPGELFF.